This T cell receptor beta chain was captured in a study of glioma-infiltrating T cells (dated by TCRdb to 2015 to 2016). With respect to the entire study: The study sequenced TCR alpha- and beta-chain repertoires from glioma tissue, from non-neoplastic brain tissue and from matched peripheral blood mononuclear cells. To gauge divergence between tissue and blood T-cell populations, every tissue-infiltrating repertoire was compared against the peripheral blood repertoire from the same patient. The paired cohort comprised three low-grade glioma patients, eight primary glioblastoma patients and three non-glioma patients contributing non-neoplastic brain tissue.

The iRepertoire nested amplicon-rescue multiplex PCR (arm-PCR) platform was used to amplify TCR alpha and beta CDR3 regions from RNA. The input for one-step reverse transcription and amplification was about 90-400 ng of tissue mRNA or PBMC total RNA. Following bead purification, Illumina adapters were added by a secondary multiplex PCR, and the libraries were gel-purified between 200 and 400 bp. Libraries carried internal 6-nucleotide barcodes used for demultiplexing. Sequencing of libraries was performed on an Illumina MiSeq with 2x220 or 2x250 nucleotide paired-end reads. Processing in the source paper ran as follows. Paired reads were merged using FLASH 1.2.11 and were aligned to the GRCh37 human genome using BWA-MEM, after which TRA and TRB reads were extracted. An IMGT-derived reference of cassette sequences and CDR3 motifs, with pseudogenes included, was used for V and J assignment. Three-frame translation of reads was performed, and productive CDR3s were defined as those with a C...FGXG motif and no stop codons. Unique combinations of V-J cassette pair and CDR3 amino acid sequence were defined as clonotypes. Hamming distance filtering was applied to reads, with thresholds set by the sequence error rate of each sample in mapped regions. The public reads were quality trimmed at Q25 with fastp and then assembled into clones with MiXCR by TCRdb, keeping productive beta chains. Identical CDR3 protein sequences are pooled into one entry, listed with their most common genes and DNA. It is TCRdb's table, rather than the study itself, that gives the V and J calls and clone size. Present in this sample are over 120,000 distinct CDR3 sequences, about two fifths of which were seen just once. The biggest ten clones account for more than 15% of the sample.

Results and caveats for the whole study, not just this receptor: Very few CDR3 sequences were shared between tissue and blood, attributed to high CDR3 diversity and limited sampling. Small numbers underpinned the group comparisons: roughly eight glioblastoma patients, three low-grade glioma patients and three non-neoplastic patients. VJ-independent divergence between tissue and blood was below expectation in non-neoplastic patients but above expectation in all gliomas, especially low-grade gliomas.

CDR1 is given as MGHDK and CDR2 as SYGVNS, both from the germline V gene. Inclusive of the bounding cysteine and phenylalanine, the CDR3 is 13 residues long. The retained sequence is limited to the CDR3, 39 bases, with the frame set at the first base. The table lists this clonotype with a count of one. No cognate antigen has been identified for it. An end of the junction does not agree with germline; a read error may underlie this. Material: glioma tissue, nonneoplastic brain tissue, or PBMCs (not recorded which). Recombination linked TRBV25-1 to TRBJ2-5; a tentative D call is TRBD1 (5 bases match). This clonotype was obtained from a human donor with low-grade glioma or glioblastoma, undergoing nonglioma brain surgery, or in good health (not recorded which). The CDR3 region reads CAISETGVETQYF. In nucleotides, the sequence is TGTGCCATCAGTGAAACAGGAGTAGAGACCCAGTACTTC.